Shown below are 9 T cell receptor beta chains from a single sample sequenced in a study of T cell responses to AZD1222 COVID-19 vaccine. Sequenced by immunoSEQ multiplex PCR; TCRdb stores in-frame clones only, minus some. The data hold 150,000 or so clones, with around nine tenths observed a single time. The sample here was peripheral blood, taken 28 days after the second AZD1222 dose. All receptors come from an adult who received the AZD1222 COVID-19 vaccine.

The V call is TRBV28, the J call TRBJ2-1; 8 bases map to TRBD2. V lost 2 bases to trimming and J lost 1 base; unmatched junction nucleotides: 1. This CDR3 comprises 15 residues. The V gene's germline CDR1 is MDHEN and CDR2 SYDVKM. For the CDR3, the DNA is TGTGCCAGCAGTTTAAGCGGGAGTTCCTACAATGAGCAGTTCTTC. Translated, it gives CASSLSGSSYNEQFF.

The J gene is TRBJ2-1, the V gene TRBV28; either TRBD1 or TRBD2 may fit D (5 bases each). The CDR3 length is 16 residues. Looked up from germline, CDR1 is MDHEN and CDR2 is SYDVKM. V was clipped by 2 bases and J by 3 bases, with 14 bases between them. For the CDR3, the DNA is TGTGCCAGCAGTTTAGCAGACCGGGACCTCTACAATGAGCAGTTCTTC. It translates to CASSLADRDLYNEQFF.

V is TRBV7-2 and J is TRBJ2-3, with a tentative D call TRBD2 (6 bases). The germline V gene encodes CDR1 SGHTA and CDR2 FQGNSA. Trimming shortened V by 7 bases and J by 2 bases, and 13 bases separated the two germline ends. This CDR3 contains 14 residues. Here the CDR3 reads CASTFGGNTDTQYF. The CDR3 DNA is TGTGCCAGCACCTTCGGGGGTAACACAGATACGCAGTATTTT. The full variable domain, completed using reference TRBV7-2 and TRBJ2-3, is GAGVSQSPSNKVTEKGKDVELRCDPISGHTALYWYRQSLGQGLEFLIYFQGNSAPDKSGLPSDRFSAERTGGSVSTLTIQRTQQEDSAVYLCASTFGGNTDTQYFGPGTRLTVL.

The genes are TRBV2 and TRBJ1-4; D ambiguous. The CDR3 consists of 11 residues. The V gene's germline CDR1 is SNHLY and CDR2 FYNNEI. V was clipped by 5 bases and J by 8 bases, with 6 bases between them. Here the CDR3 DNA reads TGTGCCAGCAGTTTTTTGGAAAAACTGTTTTTT. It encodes CASSFLEKLFF.

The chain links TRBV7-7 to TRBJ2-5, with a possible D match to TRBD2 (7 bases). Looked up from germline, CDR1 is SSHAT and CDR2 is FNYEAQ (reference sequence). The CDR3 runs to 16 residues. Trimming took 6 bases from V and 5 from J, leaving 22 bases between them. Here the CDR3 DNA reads TGTGCCAGCAGGATGGGGGGGCCCCAGTCAAGTGAGACCCAGTACTTC. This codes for CASRMGGPQSSETQYF.

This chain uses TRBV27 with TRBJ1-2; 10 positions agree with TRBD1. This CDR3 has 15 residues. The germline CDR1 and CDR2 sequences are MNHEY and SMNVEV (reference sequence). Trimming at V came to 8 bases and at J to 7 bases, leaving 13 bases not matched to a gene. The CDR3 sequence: CASASQGQGMGGYTF. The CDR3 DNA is TGTGCCAGCGCCTCTCAGGGACAGGGGATGGGTGGCTACACCTTC.

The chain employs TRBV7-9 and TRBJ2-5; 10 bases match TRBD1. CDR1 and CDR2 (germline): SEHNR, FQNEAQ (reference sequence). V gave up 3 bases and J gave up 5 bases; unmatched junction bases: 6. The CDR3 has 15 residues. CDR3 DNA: TGTGCCAGCAGCTTGCGACAGGGGGCCGGCGAGACCCAGTACTTC. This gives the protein CASSLRQGAGETQYF.

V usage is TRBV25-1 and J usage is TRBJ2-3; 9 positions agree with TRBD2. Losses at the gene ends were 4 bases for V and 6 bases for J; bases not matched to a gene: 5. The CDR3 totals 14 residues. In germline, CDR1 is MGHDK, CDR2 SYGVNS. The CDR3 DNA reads TGTGCCAGCAGTGGGAGCGGGAGGTTGGATACGCAGTATTTT. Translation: CASSGSGRLDTQYF.

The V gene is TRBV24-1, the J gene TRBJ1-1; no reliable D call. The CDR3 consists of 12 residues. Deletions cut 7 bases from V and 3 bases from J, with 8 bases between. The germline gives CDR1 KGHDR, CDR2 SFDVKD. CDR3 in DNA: TGTGCCACCAGATTAGTCCACACTGAAGCTTTCTTT. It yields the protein CATRLVHTEAFF.